This passage covers 15 T cell receptor beta chains from one sample sequenced in a study of blood T cell repertoires in COVID-19 (dated by TCRdb to 2018 to 2021). The library was generated by the immunoSEQ multiplex PCR assay. TCRdb stores this immuneACCESS table with in-frame sequences only. Part of the clones is absent; in the studies checked, under half of the shortfall reflects unresolved V genes, and no reason is known for the rest. The sample records 85,000 to 110,000 clones, approximately 88% of which are singletons. The ten most abundant clones make up around 12% of the sample. The sample consisted of peripheral blood. Every receptor here comes from a human donor in a cohort sampled during active COVID-19.

This chain connects TRBV10-3 to TRBJ2-6; maybe TRBD1 (6 bases). V lost 0 bases, J lost 0 bases, and 9 bases lay in between. The germline V gene encodes CDR1 ENHRY and CDR2 SYGVKD. CDR3 length equals 17 residues. CDR3 sequence: CAISESGQTSGANVLTF. In DNA, the CDR3 is TGTGCCATCAGTGAGTCGGGACAAACCTCTGGGGCCAACGTCCTGACTTTC.

The V call is TRBV3-1 (or the pseudogene TRBV3-2), the J call TRBJ1-1, with 7 bases fitting TRBD1. The CDR3 runs 14 residues. V lost 4 bases, J lost 3 bases, and 5 bases stayed unmatched. The germline V gene encodes CDR1 LGHDT and CDR2 YNNKEL (reference sequence). The CDR3 sequence is CASSLDRADTEAFF. The CDR3, as DNA: TGTGCCAGCAGCCTCGACAGGGCTGACACTGAAGCTTTCTTT.

The chain combines TRBV18 with TRBJ1-1; D unclear. The germline V and J ends were trimmed by 0 bases and 1 base, with 12 bases remaining between them. This CDR3 contains 16 residues. CDR1 and CDR2 from the germline V gene are KGHSH and LQKENI. DNA for the CDR3: TGTGCCAGCTCACCACCGTGGAGGGTCGGGAACACTGAAGCTTTCTTT. It codes for CASSPPWRVGNTEAFF. Full variable domain (missing parts from reference TRBV18 and TRBJ1-1): NAGVMQNPRHLVRRRGQEARLRCSPMKGHSHVYWYRQLPEEGLKFMVYLQKENIIDESGMPKERFSAEFPKEGPSILRIQQVVRGDSAAYFCASSPPWRVGNTEAFFGQGTRLTVV.

The gene calls are TRBV6-2 or TRBV6-3 and TRBJ1-5, with 7 nucleotides matching TRBD1. Germline lookup yields CDR1 MNHEY and CDR2 SVGEGT. V lost 1 base and J lost 1; bases outside the gene matches: 10. CDR3 size: 18 residues. DNA of the CDR3: TGTGCCAGCAGTTACTTCGGCAGGGGGACGTTAAGCAATCAGCCCCAGCATTTT. Protein product: CASSYFGRGTLSNQPQHF.

The chain couples TRBV18 to TRBJ1-4; 7 bases map to TRBD1. This CDR3 comprises 14 residues. The trim removed 4 bases at V and 4 bases at J, leaving 3 bases unmatched. Germline CDR1 is KGHSH and CDR2 is LQKENI. CDR3 nucleotides: TGTGCCAGCTCACAACGACAGGGTAATGAAAAACTGTTTTTT. This encodes CASSQRQGNEKLFF.

This rearrangement joins TRBV7-2 to TRBJ2-1; D is uncertain. V was shortened by 5 bases and J by 7 bases, with 6 bases between the two germline ends. Germline CDR1 SGHTA, CDR2 FQGNSA. This CDR3 region has 11 residues. Here the CDR3 reads CASSPGNEQFF. In DNA form, the CDR3 reads TGTGCCAGCAGCCCAGGAAATGAGCAGTTCTTC.

This chain uses TRBV2 with TRBJ1-1; tentatively, D is TRBD1 (5 bases). Per the germline V gene, CDR1 is SNHLY and CDR2 is FYNNEI. CDR3 size: 11 residues. V was pared by 6 bases and J by 10 bases, with 12 bases between. The CDR3 DNA reads TGTGCCAGCAGAGCCGTCAGGGCAGCTTTCTTT. Its protein is CASRAVRAAFF.

This chain uses TRBV6-1 with TRBJ1-6; 8 positions agree with TRBD1. CDR1 MNHNS and CDR2 SASEGT come from the germline V gene. Trimming cost V 4 bases and J 6 bases; bases outside gene matches: 8. The CDR3 spans 16 residues. The DNA for the CDR3 is TGTGCCAGCAGTGCGTCGGACAGGGCTCGTAATTCACCCCTCCACTTT. Translation gives CASSASDRARNSPLHF.

This clone has just a few counts. The rearrangement joins TRBV5-1 to TRBJ1-3; a weak D match, TRBD1 (5 bases). V was pared by 0 bases and J by 4 bases, with 11 bases between. The CDR3 is 15 amino acids. Germline lookup yields CDR1 SGHRS and CDR2 YFSETQ. The CDR3 reads CASSLEGAEGNTIYF. In DNA form, the CDR3 reads TGCGCCAGCAGCTTGGAAGGGGCGGAAGGAAACACCATATATTTT.

CDR3 in amino acids: CASSPLAGNTIYF. The CDR3 nucleotides are TGTGCCAGTAGTCCCCTTGCGGGAAACACCATATATTTT. V is TRBV19 and J is TRBJ1-3; no clear D. This CDR3 has 13 amino acids. Germline V gene lookup returns CDR1 LNHDA and CDR2 SQIVND (reference sequence). Trimming stripped 5 bases from V and 4 bases from J, with 9 bases between.

This sequence joins TRBV5-1 and TRBJ2-1; D perhaps matches TRBD2 (7 bases). Germline CDR1 reads SGHRS; CDR2 reads YFSETQ. V was clipped by 4 bases and J by 4 bases, with 18 bases between them. This CDR3 region has 16 residues. The CDR3 spells CASSPSGGRIYNEQFF. CDR3 DNA: TGCGCCAGCAGCCCATCGGGGGGCCGAATTTACAATGAGCAGTTCTTC.

The chain recombines TRBV4-1 with TRBJ2-7; 7 nucleotides match TRBD2. This CDR3 spans 15 amino acids. Losses at the gene ends were 8 bases for V and 0 bases for J; bases not matched to a gene: 10. Germline CDR1 and CDR2: MGHRA and YSYEKL. CDR3: CASARSGDRSYEQYF. The DNA of the CDR3 is TGCGCCAGCGCGAGGAGCGGGGACCGCTCCTACGAGCAGTACTTC.

The J gene is TRBJ2-2, the V gene TRBV5-6; D is unclear. This CDR3 is 13 amino acids long. Trimming left V 3 bases short and J 1 base short, with 4 bases between. The V gene's germline CDR1 is SGHDT and CDR2 YYEEEE. The CDR3 DNA reads TGTGCCAGCAGCTCCCTGAACACCGGGGAGCTGTTTTTT. This gives the protein CASSSLNTGELFF.

In DNA form, the CDR3 reads TGTGCCAGCAGTTCACTCGGGGGAGAGCAGTACTTC. Its protein is CASSSLGGEQYF. The V call is TRBV27, the J call TRBJ2-7; TRBD2 is a possible D gene (6 bases). This CDR3 comprises 12 residues. Germline V lookup: CDR1 MNHEY, CDR2 SMNVEV (reference sequence). V dropped 4 bases and J dropped 7 bases, with 11 bases sitting between them.

V and J are TRBV5-1 and TRBJ2-2; tentatively, D is TRBD1 (6 bases). Trimming shortened V by 4 bases and J by 3 bases, and 13 bases separated the two germline ends. Germline CDR1 is SGHRS and CDR2 is YFSETQ. The CDR3 covers 15 residues. CDR3 in amino acids: CASSIQGLDTGELFF. Written as DNA, the CDR3 is TGCGCCAGCAGCATCCAGGGGCTTGACACCGGGGAGCTGTTTTTT.